This TCR beta chain emerged from a study of shared clonotypes between healthy human individuals. CD8 cells classed as naive were CD45RO-negative and positively selected for CCR7, excluding terminally differentiated effector memory CD45RA+ cells. Assay used: immunoSEQ multiplex PCR; TCRdb lists only in-frame clones, some missing. There are 550,000 to 650,000 clones in the sample; around 96% occur only once, and less than 0.12% lies in the top ten. Per the germline V gene, CDR1 is MNHEY and CDR2 is SMNVEV (reference sequence). The CDR3 covers 18 residues. After removal of 1 base from V and 13 bases from J, the junction contained 19 bases not matched to a gene.

This TCR came from a young woman in good health. Sequencing used naive CD8+ T cells sorted from blood. The J gene is TRBJ1-6, the V gene TRBV27, with 7 bases that match TRBD1. The CDR3 coding sequence is TGTGCCAGCAGTTTATTTCCCCGGGGAGAGGGTCAGGGGGTCCCCCTCCACTTT. Translating it yields CASSLFPRGEGQGVPLHF.